These 17 T cell receptor beta chains were sequenced from one sample in a study of cytotoxic CD8 clonotypes in ibrutinib-treated CLL. Produced via immunoSEQ multiplex PCR; TCRdb's table is partial and in-frame only. Of 100,000 or so clones listed, 45% to 65% were seen once; the top ten hold under 45%. The source material was PBMCs, sampled after 24 months of ibrutinib treatment. These receptors all come from a human donor with chronic lymphocytic leukemia.

The chain employs TRBV6-6 and TRBJ2-1, with 7 bases fitting TRBD1. In germline, CDR1 is MNHNY, CDR2 SVGAGI (reference sequence). This CDR3 has 16 amino acids. Trimming took 4 bases from V and 10 from J; bases not matched to a gene: 16. CDR3 region: CASSSLDRVNFREQFF. The CDR3 bases are TGTGCCAGCAGTTCCCTAGACAGGGTGAACTTTCGGGAGCAGTTCTTC.

The chain recombines TRBV6-1 with TRBJ1-2; D perhaps matches TRBD1 (6 bases). V lost 0 bases, J lost 4 bases, and 9 bases lay in between. Germline-derived CDR1 and CDR2 are MNHNS and SASEGT. This CDR3 spans 14 amino acids. The CDR3 DNA sequence: TGTGCCAGCAGTGAAGCGCAACAGGGCTATGGCTACACCTTC. It translates to CASSEAQQGYGYTF.

In its sample, this clone was seen a few times. For the CDR3, the DNA is TGTGCCAGCAGCTCGACGGTTGGGGGGGCCCAAACGCAGTATTTT. This encodes CASSSTVGGAQTQYF. This chain links TRBV7-6 with TRBJ2-3; D is possibly TRBD2 (7 bases). Germline values: CDR1 SGHVS, CDR2 FNYEAQ. V was cut by 4 bases and J by 9 bases, with 20 bases left in between. CDR3 size: 15 residues.

The rearrangement joins TRBV18 to TRBJ1-3, with 7 bases matching TRBD1. The V gene's germline CDR1 is KGHSH and CDR2 LQKENI. Trimming cost V 3 bases and J 4 bases; bases outside gene matches: 0. The CDR3 consists of 13 residues. CDR3 nucleotide sequence: TGTGCCAGCTCACCGGGACAGGGAAACACCATATATTTT. Amino acid sequence: CASSPGQGNTIYF.

This clone was counted between two and nine times. This chain connects TRBV28 to TRBJ1-4; D is unclear. The germline V gene encodes CDR1 MDHEN and CDR2 SYDVKM. Trimming took 6 bases from V and 11 from J, leaving 13 bases between them. The CDR3 spans 12 residues. CDR3 loop: CASSPDTGKLFF. Written as DNA, the CDR3 is TGTGCCAGCAGCCCAGACACCGGCAAACTGTTTTTT.

This CDR3 is CASSLGGSRSTDTQYF. The CDR3 DNA sequence: TGCGCCAGCAGCTTGGGTGGGAGCCGTTCCACAGATACGCAGTATTTT. The chain employs TRBV5-1 and TRBJ2-3; perhaps TRBD2 as D (5 bases). The germline V gene encodes CDR1 SGHRS and CDR2 YFSETQ. The CDR3 runs 16 residues. V shed 0 bases and J shed 2 bases, with 13 bases lying between them.

The chain uses TRBV12-5 and TRBJ2-7, with D uncertain. Trimming removed 5 bases from V and 6 bases from J, with 8 bases in between. Germline CDR1 reads LGHNT; CDR2 reads FRNRAP. The CDR3 length is 11 residues. CDR3 DNA: TGTGCTAGTGGTCAAGTGAGCGAGCAGTACTTC. Its translation is CASGQVSEQYF.

V and J are TRBV5-1 and TRBJ2-3; D not resolved. Trimming removed 4 bases from V and 6 bases from J, with 9 bases in between. Germline CDR1 is SGHRS and CDR2 is YFSETQ. The CDR3 covers 12 residues. The CDR3 loop is CASSLDGDTQYF. The DNA of the CDR3 is TGCGCCAGCAGCCTGGATGGGGATACGCAGTATTTT.

As concerns this clone: The junction differs from germline at one of its ends, possibly a read error. V gene TRBV6-5 combines with J gene TRBJ2-3; a possible D gene is TRBD1 (6 bases). Germline V gene data show CDR1 as MNHEY and CDR2 as SVGAGI. The CDR3 extends over 10 amino acids. In nucleotides, the CDR3 is TGTGCCAGCAGCCAGGGACAACTCGATTTT. Its protein is CASSQGQLDF.

This clone was counted at least ten times. The chain carries TRBV6-1 and TRBJ2-3; D unclear. The CDR3 runs 13 residues. Germline lookup yields CDR1 MNHNS and CDR2 SASEGT. V dropped 7 bases and J dropped 3 bases, with 11 bases sitting between them. CDR3 residues: CASNYQGTDTQYF. The CDR3 DNA sequence: TGTGCCAGCAACTATCAAGGGACAGATACGCAGTATTTT.

The chain employs TRBV30 and TRBJ1-5, with D uncertain. This CDR3 comprises 12 residues. Per germline, CDR1 GTSNPN and CDR2 SVGIG (reference sequence). V dropped 3 bases and J dropped 5 bases, with 8 bases sitting between them. CDR3 bases: TGTGCCTGGAGCCGCCCCGATCAGCCCCAGCATTTT. It specifies CAWSRPDQPQHF.

In this sample, this clone turned up a few times. The J gene is TRBJ1-6, the V gene TRBV28; D perhaps matches TRBD1 (5 bases). The V gene's germline CDR1 is MDHEN and CDR2 SYDVKM. V lost 6 bases to trimming and J lost 7 bases, with 16 bases between them. The CDR3 consists of 15 residues. The CDR3 spells CASSQGPSPNSPLHF. CDR3 coding DNA: TGTGCCAGCAGCCAGGGACCCTCCCCGAATTCACCCCTCCACTTT.

This clone was found a few times. The chain combines TRBV9 with TRBJ2-7, with 9 bases that match TRBD1. The trim removed 4 bases at V and 5 bases at J, leaving 10 bases unmatched. Per the germline V gene, CDR1 is SGDLS and CDR2 is YYNGEE. CDR3 size: 15 residues. The chain's CDR3 is CASSRRDRDTHEQYF. For the CDR3, the DNA is TGTGCCAGCAGCCGCCGGGACAGGGACACCCACGAGCAGTACTTC.

J is TRBJ2-3 and V is TRBV29-1, with D perhaps TRBD2 (5 bases). Between the trimmed V and J ends, which lost 7 bases and 4 bases, there was a span of 21 bases. Germline values: CDR1 SQVTM, CDR2 ANQGSEA. The CDR3 spans 15 residues. The CDR3 spells CSARSRAESADTQYF. DNA of the CDR3: TGCAGCGCCCGGTCGAGGGCGGAGAGTGCAGATACGCAGTATTTT.

The rearrangement joins TRBV16 to TRBJ1-1, with unresolved D. CDR1 and CDR2 (germline): KGHSY, FQNENV. V lost 4 bases and J 6 bases, leaving 18 bases between the germline ends. The CDR3 consists of 15 residues. The CDR3 sequence: CASSLNRVVGAEAFF. The CDR3 coding sequence is TGTGCCAGCAGCCTAAATCGCGTAGTGGGAGCTGAAGCTTTCTTT. The whole variable domain, filled in from reference TRBV16 and TRBJ1-1, reads GEEVAQTPKHLVRGEGQKAKLYCAPIKGHSYVFWYQQVLKNEFKFLISFQNENVFDETGMPKERFSAKCLPNSPCSLEIQATKLEDSAVYFCASSLNRVVGAEAFFGQGTRLTVV.

The J gene is TRBJ1-6, the V gene TRBV6-5; D is undetermined. V lost 6 bases to trimming and J lost 9 bases, with 9 bases between them. The CDR3 loop spans 12 amino acids. The germline V gene encodes CDR1 MNHEY and CDR2 SVGAGI. The CDR3 nucleotides read TGTGCCAGCAGCAACGCTGTTTCACCCCTCCACTTT. It yields the protein CASSNAVSPLHF.

This clone was counted ten times or more. The chain couples TRBV2 to TRBJ2-7; D could derive from TRBD1 or TRBD2 (5 bases each). The CDR3 has 15 residues. V was trimmed by 2 bases and J by 0 bases, leaving 11 bases between them. Germline V CDR1 and CDR2: SNHLY, FYNNEI. The CDR3 reads CASSERGSLSYEQYF. CDR3 nucleotides: TGTGCCAGCAGTGAACGGGGCTCCCTCTCCTACGAGCAGTACTTC.